This T cell receptor beta chain appears in the sequencing data of a study of regulatory dendritic cells for organ transplantation. Broader study findings: Memory CD8+ clonal expansion seemed more limited with regulatory than mature dendritic cells.

Allogeneic regulatory or mature dendritic cells were co-cultured for roughly five days with CFSE-labeled sorted T cells at 1:10. This CDR3 is 14 amino acids long. Trimming stripped 10 bases from V and 0 bases from J, with 10 bases between. Germline V lookup: CDR1 SGHTA, CDR2 FQGNSA. Only in-frame clones appear in the TCRdb table, and some are missing; sequencing was by immunoSEQ multiplex PCR. The table lists thousands of clones, less than 75% of them singletons. This clone was counted a few times. Its antigen is not known. The chain recombines TRBV7-2 with TRBJ1-6; D unresolved. Sample: memory CD4+ T cells from blood cultured with dendritic cells. Specified subset: CD45RO+ memory T cells. The clonotype was recovered from a human donor in good health. The CDR3 DNA is TGTGCCACACGCCGGAGCTCCTATAATTCACCCCTCCACTTT. Encoded protein: CATRRSSYNSPLHF.